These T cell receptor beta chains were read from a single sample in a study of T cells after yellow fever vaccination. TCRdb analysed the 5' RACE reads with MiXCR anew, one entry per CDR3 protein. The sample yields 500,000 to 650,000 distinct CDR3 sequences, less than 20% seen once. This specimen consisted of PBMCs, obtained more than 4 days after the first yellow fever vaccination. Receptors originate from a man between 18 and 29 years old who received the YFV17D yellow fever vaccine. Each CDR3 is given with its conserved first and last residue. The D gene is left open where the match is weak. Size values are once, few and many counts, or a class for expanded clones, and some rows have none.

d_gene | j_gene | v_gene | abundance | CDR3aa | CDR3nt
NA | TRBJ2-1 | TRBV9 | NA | CASSPWGASIHEQFF | TGTGCCAGCAGCCCCTGGGGGGCTAGTATCCATGAGCAGTTCTTC
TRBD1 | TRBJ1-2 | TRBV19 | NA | CASSTGGQDGYTF | TGTGCCAGTAGTACAGGGGGACAGGATGGCTACACCTTC
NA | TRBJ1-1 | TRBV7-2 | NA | CASSLRTVNTEAFF | TGTGCCAGCAGCTTAAGGACAGTGAACACTGAAGCTTTCTTT
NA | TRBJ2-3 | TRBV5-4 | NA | CASSPSGTFTDTQYF | TGTGCCAGCAGCCCATCCGGGACCTTCACAGATACGCAGTATTTT
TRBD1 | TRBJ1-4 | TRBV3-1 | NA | CASSPTGIGEKLFF | TGTGCCAGCAGCCCGACAGGGATCGGGGAAAAACTGTTTTTT
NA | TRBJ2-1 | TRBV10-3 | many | CAISERRDEQFF | TGTGCCATCAGTGAGCGTCGGGATGAGCAGTTCTTC
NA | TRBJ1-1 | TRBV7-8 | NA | CASSARTGAGLGHTEAFF | TGTGCCAGCAGCGCAAGAACAGGCGCAGGGCTGGGACACACTGAAGCTTTCTTT
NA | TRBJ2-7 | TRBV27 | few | CASRVTIRDYEQYF | TGTGCCAGCAGAGTCACTATCCGGGACTACGAGCAGTACTTC
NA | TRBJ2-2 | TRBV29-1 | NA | CSVEKDRAGTGELFF | TGCAGCGTTGAAAAAGACAGAGCTGGCACCGGGGAGCTGTTTTTT
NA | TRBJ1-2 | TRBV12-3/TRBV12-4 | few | CASSFAGDGYTF | TGTGCCAGCAGTTTTGCGGGGGATGGCTACACCTTC
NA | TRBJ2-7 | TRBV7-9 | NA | CASSLQSTYEQYF | TGTGCCAGCAGCTTACAGAGCACCTACGAGCAGTACTTC
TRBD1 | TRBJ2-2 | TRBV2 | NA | CASSATGFTGELFF | TGTGCCAGCAGTGCGACAGGGTTTACCGGGGAGCTGTTTTTT
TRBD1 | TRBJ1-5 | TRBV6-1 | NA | CASSQATGSGNQPQHF | TGTGCCAGCAGCCAAGCGACAGGGAGTGGCAATCAGCCCCAGCATTTT
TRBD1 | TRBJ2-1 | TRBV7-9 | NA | CASSSGQGQWDEQFF | TGTGCCAGCAGCTCCGGACAGGGCCAGTGGGATGAGCAGTTCTTC
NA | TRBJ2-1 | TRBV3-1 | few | CASSSRTGDNEQFF | TGTGCCAGCAGCAGCCGGACGGGTGACAATGAGCAGTTCTTC
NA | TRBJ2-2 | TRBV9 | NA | CASSVAGTNTGELFF | TGTGCCAGCAGCGTAGCGGGTACGAACACCGGGGAGCTGTTTTTT
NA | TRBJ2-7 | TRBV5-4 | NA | CASSFSKSSYEQYF | TGTGCCAGCAGCTTTTCAAAGAGCTCCTACGAGCAGTACTTC
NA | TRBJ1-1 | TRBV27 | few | CASSFAGLNTEAFF | TGTGCCAGCAGTTTCGCCGGGTTGAACACTGAAGCTTTCTTT
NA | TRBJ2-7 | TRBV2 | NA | CASSANGEQYF | TGTGCCAGCAGTGCGAACGGGGAGCAGTACTTC
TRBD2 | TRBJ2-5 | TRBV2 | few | CASRGLTSQETQYF | TGTGCCAGCAGGGGACTAACATCCCAAGAGACCCAGTACTTC
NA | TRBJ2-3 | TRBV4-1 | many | CASSQVGGRSDTQYF | TGCGCCAGCAGCCAAGTAGGGGGGCGGTCAGATACGCAGTATTTT
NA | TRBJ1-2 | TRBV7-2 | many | CASSPTSGYGYTF | TGTGCCAGCAGCCCTACTTCGGGCTATGGCTACACCTTC
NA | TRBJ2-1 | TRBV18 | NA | CASSPPRRDYNEQFF | TGTGCCAGCTCACCACCGAGGAGAGATTACAATGAGCAGTTCTTC
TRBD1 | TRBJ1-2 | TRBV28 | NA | CASSFPTAGGAGTAGYTF | TGTGCCAGCAGTTTCCCAACAGCCGGGGGGGCAGGGACAGCTGGCTACACCTTC
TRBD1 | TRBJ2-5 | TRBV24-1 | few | CATSDTPATGSETQYF | TGTGCCACCAGTGATACGCCGGCGACAGGGTCCGAGACCCAGTACTTC
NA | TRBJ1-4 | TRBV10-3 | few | CAISHGGGEKLFF | TGTGCCATCAGTCACGGGGGGGGCGAAAAACTGTTTTTT
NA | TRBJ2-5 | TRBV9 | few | CASSVSALKQQETQYF | TGTGCCAGCAGCGTCTCGGCCCTGAAACAACAAGAGACCCAGTACTTC
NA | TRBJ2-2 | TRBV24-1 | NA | CATMGQNTGELFF | TGTGCCACTATGGGACAGAACACCGGGGAGCTGTTTTTT
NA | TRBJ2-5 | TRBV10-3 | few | CAISLNSGETQYF | TGTGCCATCAGTCTTAACTCGGGCGAGACCCAGTACTTC
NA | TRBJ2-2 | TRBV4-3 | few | CASSQDRGSPRGLFF | TGCGCCAGCAGCCAAGATAGGGGGTCCCCGAGGGGGCTGTTTTTT
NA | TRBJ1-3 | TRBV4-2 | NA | CASSQASSGNTIYF | TGTGCCAGCAGCCAGGCAAGCTCTGGAAACACCATATATTTT
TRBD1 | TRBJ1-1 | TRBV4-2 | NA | CAMSPGTGKLNTEAFF | TGTGCCATGAGCCCAGGGACAGGGAAGTTGAACACTGAAGCTTTCTTT
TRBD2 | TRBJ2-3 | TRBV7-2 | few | CASSLDGGGTQYF | TGTGCCAGCAGCTTAGACGGGGGGGGGACGCAGTATTTT
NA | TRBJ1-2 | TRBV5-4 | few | CASSLETANYGYTF | TGTGCCAGCAGCTTGGAGACTGCCAACTATGGCTACACCTTC
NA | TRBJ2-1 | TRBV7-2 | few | CASSLWAQPYNEQFF | TGTGCCAGCAGCTTATGGGCGCAGCCCTACAATGAGCAGTTCTTC
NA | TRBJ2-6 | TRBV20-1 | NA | CSARDFSGANVLTF | TGCAGTGCTAGAGATTTTTCTGGGGCCAACGTCCTGACTTTC
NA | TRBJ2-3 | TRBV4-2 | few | CASSRRGDDTDTQYF | TGTGCCAGCAGCCGGAGGGGGGACGACACAGATACGCAGTATTTT
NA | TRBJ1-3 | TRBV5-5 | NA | CASSLPVSGNTIYF | TGTGCCAGCAGCTTGCCCGTCTCCGGAAACACCATATATTTT
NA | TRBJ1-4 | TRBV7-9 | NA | CASSSTRSLGEKLFF | TGTGCCAGCAGCTCCACAAGGAGTTTAGGTGAAAAACTGTTTTTT
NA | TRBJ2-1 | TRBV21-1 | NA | CASSKERVLSNEQFF | TGTGCCAGCAGCAAAGAACGAGTGTTGAGCAATGAGCAGTTCTTC
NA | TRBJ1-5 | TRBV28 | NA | CASRAGFNQPQHF | TGTGCCAGCAGGGCAGGATTCAATCAGCCCCAGCATTTT
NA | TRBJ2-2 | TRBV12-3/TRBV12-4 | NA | CASSLEAGTLTGELFF | TGTGCCAGCAGTTTAGAAGCCGGGACGCTCACCGGGGAGCTGTTTTTT
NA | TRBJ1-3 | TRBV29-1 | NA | CSVDGTDLEGGNTIYF | TGCAGCGTTGACGGGACGGATCTGGAAGGTGGAAACACCATATATTTT
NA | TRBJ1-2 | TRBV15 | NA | CATSDRTARYGYTF | TGTGCCACCAGCGATCGGACAGCGAGATATGGCTACACCTTC
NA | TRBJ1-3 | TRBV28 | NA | CASSPAQGGNAIYF | TGTGCCAGCAGCCCGGCGCAGGGAGGAAACGCCATATATTTT
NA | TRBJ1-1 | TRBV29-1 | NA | CSVERDGNTEAFF | TGCAGCGTTGAAAGGGACGGCAACACTGAAGCTTTCTTT
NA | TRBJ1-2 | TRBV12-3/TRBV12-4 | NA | CASSAHREADRFDYGYTF | TGTGCCAGCAGTGCGCACAGGGAGGCGGATAGGTTCGACTATGGCTACACCTTC